The sequence of this TCR beta chain was determined in a study of blood T cell repertoires in COVID-19. Study at large: Whether acute or convalescent, the COVID-19 samples came from the United States, Italy and Spain.

This clone occurred many times. Deletions cut 1 base from V and 8 bases from J, with 21 bases between. The germline gives CDR1 SNHLY, CDR2 FYNNEI. This CDR3 has 17 amino acids. In the original workflow: Reference gene primer amplification yielded estimated nucleated cell counts. Profiled with immunoSEQ multiplex PCR; TCRdb holds only in-frame clones, not every one. V and J calls and clone size are given by that table; D and trimming were obtained from the DNA. The table includes approximately 170,000 clones, approximately 83% detected once. Sequencing input: peripheral blood. This chain connects TRBV2 to TRBJ2-1; possible D gene TRBD2, 5 bases. The sequence derives from a woman older than 75 with acute or convalescent COVID-19. CDR3 residues: CASSEGRQADLRDEQFF. The CDR3 DNA is TGTGCCAGCAGTGAAGGAAGGCAGGCGGACTTGCGTGATGAGCAGTTCTTC.